This TCR beta chain was retrieved from a study of blood T cell repertoires in COVID-19. Background on the study: The analysed material was cDNA or gDNA that came from T cells, B-cell-depleted T cells, or PBMCs.

In the original analysis: Estimation of nucleated cell counts relied on the amplification of reference gene primers. Repertoires were generated with immunoSEQ multiplex PCR, while TCRdb's copy carries only in-frame clones and drops some. For V, J and clone size, that table is used; D and trimming come from the DNA. This repertoire shows around 300,000 clones, 75% to 90% found once; its top ten account for approximately 2.5%. Those enrolled, adults aged roughly 18 to 89 years, came from some 25 US areas. Donors in Cohort 3 counted as recovered after two negative PCRs, clearance, or symptom resolution. Trimming took 5 bases from V and 8 from J; bases not matched to a gene: 14. Germline V gene lookup returns CDR1 SGHVS and CDR2 FQNEAQ. This CDR3 has 18 residues. This clone has a single count.

The chain uses TRBV7-8 and TRBJ2-1, with TRBD2 identical over 14 bases. Material for sequencing was PBMCs or T cells enriched from blood (not recorded which). This receptor was obtained from a woman aged 18-29 years who had recovered from COVID-19. The CDR3 here is CASSPPRTSGGRWDEQFF. The CDR3 bases are TGTGCCAGCAGCCCGCCAAGGACTAGCGGGGGGAGATGGGATGAGCAGTTCTTC.